The present T cell receptor (beta chain) was sequenced within a study of T cell changes during pregnancy in multiple sclerosis. Assay used: immunoSEQ multiplex PCR; TCRdb lists only in-frame clones, some missing. The data show some 77,000 clones, roughly nine tenths seen once. Sequencing used peripheral blood, obtained in the second trimester of pregnancy. This TCR was sampled from a female donor in good health, enrolled as a control in a pregnancy study.

Here the CDR3 reads CAISQNSNQPQHF. Written as DNA, the CDR3 is TGTGCCATCAGCCAGAATAGCAATCAGCCCCAGCATTTT. This chain connects TRBV10-3 to TRBJ1-5; no reliable D call. This CDR3 has 13 amino acids. Germline V gives CDR1 ENHRY, CDR2 SYGVKD. Trimming pared 6 bases from V and 0 bases from J, leaving 6 bases between.